Reported below is one TCR beta chain. Its antigen is unidentified. The data originate from a study of cytomegalovirus exposure and HLA in healthy donors. Trimming removed 4 bases from V and 12 bases from J, with 13 bases in between. The CDR3 totals 11 residues. CDR1 is WSHSY and CDR2 is SAAADI in the germline V gene. Study-wide findings and caveats: Per a prior analysis, the majority of TCR beta V segments were productive roughly 90% or roughly 30% of the time. A later analysis showed that HLA-associated TCR beta chains had undergone more clonal expansion than equally common others.

Vbeta (60) and Jbeta (13) primers were used in the PCR. Per the original methods: An analysis performed later counted about 80 million unique TCR beta chains (roughly 11 million of them shared). The method was immunoSEQ multiplex PCR; TCRdb's version includes in-frame clones alone and lacks a portion of them. D and trimming come from the DNA, and the V and J calls and clone size come from that table. The sample includes about 120,000 clones, 60% to 80% seen only once; the top ten take just over 2%. The TCR comes from a human donor in good health. Sequencing input: PBMCs. This chain joins TRBV10-2 and TRBJ2-7; perhaps TRBD2 as D (5 bases). CDR3 nucleotide sequence: TGCGCCAGCAGTGTGGGAAACAGCGGGTACTTC. It is translated as CASSVGNSGYF.